This T cell receptor beta chain is drawn from a study of CXCR3-negative and CXCR3-positive naive CD8 T cells. The germline CDR1 and CDR2 sequences are SEHNR and FQNEAQ (reference sequence). The CDR3 spans 11 residues. UMI-tagged TRB cDNA libraries were built via 5' RACE. TCRdb processed the 5' RACE reads again and assigns one entry to each CDR3 protein, with no DNA. This listing includes about 120,000 distinct CDR3 sequences. The study, taken as a whole, reports: Greater hydrophobicity was found in TRB CDR3s of CXCR3-positive naive cells than of CXCR3-negative naive cells.

In the case of this clonotype: Its antigen is still unknown.

This sequence joins TRBV7-9 and TRBJ2-1; TCRdb's D call of TRBD1 is untestable without DNA. The clonotype comes from a human donor in good health. Some clones in this sample may be carry-over from other donors' samples. The sequenced sample was naive CXCR3+ CD8+ T cells from blood. Subset indicated: CD45RO-CCR7+CD27+CD95- naive CD8+ T cells expressing CXCR3 (TNR3+). This chain's CDR3 is CASSLGQGVFF.